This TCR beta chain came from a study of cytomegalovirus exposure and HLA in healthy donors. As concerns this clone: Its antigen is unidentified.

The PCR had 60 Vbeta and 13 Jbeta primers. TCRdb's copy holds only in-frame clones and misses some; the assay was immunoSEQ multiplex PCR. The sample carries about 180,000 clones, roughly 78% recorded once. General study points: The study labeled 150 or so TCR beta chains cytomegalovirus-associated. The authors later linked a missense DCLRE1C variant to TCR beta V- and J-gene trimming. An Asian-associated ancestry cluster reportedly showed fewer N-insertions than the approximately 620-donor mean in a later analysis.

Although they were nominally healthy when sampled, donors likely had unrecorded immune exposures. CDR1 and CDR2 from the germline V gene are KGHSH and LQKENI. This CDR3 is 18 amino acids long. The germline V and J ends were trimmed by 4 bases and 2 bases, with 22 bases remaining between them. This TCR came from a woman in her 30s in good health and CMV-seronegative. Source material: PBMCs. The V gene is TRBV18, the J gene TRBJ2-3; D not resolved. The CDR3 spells CASSQSPPSATDTDTQYF. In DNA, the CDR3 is TGTGCCAGCTCACAGTCTCCCCCCAGCGCAACGGACACAGATACGCAGTATTTT.